Presented here are 21 T cell receptor beta chains from one specimen sequenced in a study of blood T cell repertoires in COVID-19. Data came from immunoSEQ multiplex PCR; TCRdb stores just in-frame clones and leaves some out. Of 350,000 or so clones in the sample, approximately 84% are singletons; the top ten hold more than 0.8%. The sample consisted of PBMCs or T cells enriched from blood (not recorded which). The source is a woman in her twenties or thirties who had recovered from COVID-19.

V is TRBV3-1 (or the pseudogene TRBV3-2) and J is TRBJ2-3; D gene ambiguous. The CDR3 length is 15 residues. Germline loops: CDR1 LGHDT, CDR2 YNNKEL (reference sequence). Trimming removed 0 bases from V and 3 bases from J, with 10 bases in between. CDR3 residues: CASSQDILGTDTQYF. The DNA of the CDR3 is TGTGCCAGCAGCCAAGATATCCTAGGAACAGATACGCAGTATTTT.

The V and J genes are TRBV11-2 and TRBJ2-5, with D possibly being TRBD2 (6 bases). Germline loops: CDR1 SGHAT, CDR2 FQNNGV. The germline V and J ends were trimmed by 3 bases and 5 bases, with 10 bases remaining between them. The CDR3 is made up of 13 amino acids. This CDR3 is CASSFGGGETQYF. CDR3 bases: TGTGCCAGCAGCTTCGGGGGTGGGGAGACCCAGTACTTC.

Only one count was recorded for this clone. The chain links TRBV5-1 to TRBJ2-5, with TRBD2 matching over 9 bases. There are 16 residues in the CDR3. Germline CDR1 SGHRS, CDR2 YFSETQ. Unmatched junction bases numbered 4, after V lost 0 bases and J lost 1 base. The CDR3 spells CASSLDSGGFQETQYF. DNA for the CDR3: TGCGCCAGCAGCTTGGACAGCGGGGGGTTCCAAGAGACCCAGTACTTC.

The CDR3 nucleotides read TGTGCCAGCACTCCCGGACTAGCGGCTACCTACGAGCAGTACTTC. Protein product: CASTPGLAATYEQYF. The rearrangement uses TRBV6-5 and TRBJ2-7; TRBD2 aligns across 10 bases. The CDR3 runs to 15 residues. V gave up 7 bases and J gave up 2 bases; unmatched junction bases: 8. Germline V gives CDR1 MNHEY, CDR2 SVGAGI.

This clone was seen once. V gene TRBV7-2 combines with J gene TRBJ1-4, with 12 positions matching TRBD1. Losses at the gene ends were 8 bases for V and 7 bases for J; bases not matched to a gene: 11. From germline, CDR1 is SGHTA and CDR2 FQGNSA. There are 16 residues in the CDR3. The CDR3 loop is CASGKGDRGLGEKLFF. The CDR3 DNA sequence: TGTGCCAGCGGGAAAGGGGACAGGGGGCTGGGTGAAAAACTGTTTTTT.

This clone showed up just once. V gene TRBV28 combines with J gene TRBJ1-6; 7 bases match TRBD1. Trimming removed 5 bases from V and 7 bases from J; junction bases left unmatched: 11. The germline CDR1 and CDR2 sequences are MDHEN and SYDVKM. The CDR3 has 16 residues. CDR3 sequence reads: CASSEIQGIPNSPLHF. In nucleotides, the CDR3 is TGTGCCAGCAGTGAGATACAGGGGATCCCCAATTCACCCCTCCACTTT.

The CDR3 nucleotides are TGTGCCAGGGGACAGTTCGGTCAGCCCCAGCATTTT. It specifies CARGQFGQPQHF. The gene calls are TRBV28 and TRBJ1-5; 7 bases are a match to TRBD1. The V segment lost 9 bases and the J segment 6 bases; nucleotides outside the gene matches: 5. The CDR3 runs 12 residues. Germline lookup yields CDR1 MDHEN and CDR2 SYDVKM.

The chain combines TRBV29-1 with TRBJ1-2, with a tentative D call TRBD1 (5 bases). Trimming removed 6 bases at V and 3 bases at J, with 17 bases between. CDR1 is SQVTM and CDR2 is ANQGSEA in the germline V gene. This CDR3 contains 14 residues. The CDR3 DNA follows: TGCAGCGTCCAGCTTCGACAGAGAGACTATGGCTACACCTTC. Its translation: CSVQLRQRDYGYTF. Using reference TRBV29-1 and TRBJ1-2 for the parts outside the CDR3, the full variable domain is SAVISQKPSRDICQRGTSLTIQCQVDSQVTMMFWYRQQPGQSLTLIATANQGSEATYESGFVIDKFPISRPNLTFSTLTVSNMSPEDSSIYLCSVQLRQRDYGYTFGSGTRLTVV.

In nucleotides, the CDR3 is TGCGCCAGCAGTCTTATCCAGTACTTC. Its translation: CASSLIQYF. This chain uses TRBV23-1 with TRBJ2-5; D not certain. TRBV23-1 is annotated as an ORF whose role is uncertain. CDR3 length equals 9 residues. Trimming removed 4 bases from V and 10 bases from J, with 4 bases in between.

This clone was seen once. The chain links TRBV28 to TRBJ2-7, with D perhaps matching TRBD2 (7 bases). CDR3 length: 15 amino acids. The germline V gene has CDR1 MDHEN and CDR2 SYDVKM. V lost 8 bases, J lost 5 bases, and 22 bases lay in between. The DNA of the CDR3 is TGTGCCAGCCTAGGGAGGGACACCTCACCCCACGAGCAGTACTTC. Translated, it gives CASLGRDTSPHEQYF.

The V and J genes are TRBV15 and TRBJ1-2; 9 bases align to TRBD1. Unmatched junction bases numbered 6, after V lost 1 base and J lost 6 bases. Germline V CDR1 and CDR2: LNHNV, YYDKDF (reference sequence). The CDR3 totals 15 residues. In nucleotides, the CDR3 is TGTGCCACCAGCAGAGGCGGGACAGGGTTACATGGCTACACCTTC. It translates to CATSRGGTGLHGYTF. The full variable domain, with the rest looked up from reference TRBV15 and TRBJ1-2, is DAMVIQNPRYQVTQFGKPVTLSCSQTLNHNVMYWYQQKSSQAPKLLFHYYDKDFNNEADTPDNFQSRRPNTSFCFLDIRSPGLGDTAMYLCATSRGGTGLHGYTFGSGTRLTVV.

The chain joins TRBV4-2 to TRBJ1-4; D possibly corresponds to TRBD1 (5 bases). With 4 bases removed from V and 6 bases from J, the gap between germline ends came to 15 bases. The CDR3 contains 15 residues. Germline V CDR1 and CDR2: LGHNA, YNFKEQ. CDR3 in DNA: TGTGCCAGCAGCCCCCCGACAGAAGGGGATGAAAAACTGTTTTTT. It specifies CASSPPTEGDEKLFF.

The genes are TRBV19 and TRBJ1-1; weak D call: TRBD1 (6 bases). The CDR3 runs to 12 residues. The V end was cut by 6 bases, the J end by 6 bases, with 11 bases between. From germline, CDR1 is LNHDA and CDR2 SQIVND (reference sequence). CDR3 nucleotides: TGTGCCAGTAGAGACAGGTCGGCTGAAGCTTTCTTT. Amino acid sequence: CASRDRSAEAFF.

The gene calls are TRBV6-5 and TRBJ1-1; D uncertain. Trimming removed 6 bases from V and 0 bases from J, with 8 bases in between. Germline V gene data show CDR1 as MNHEY and CDR2 as SVGAGI. The CDR3 runs to 13 residues. The CDR3 reads CASRQKMNTEAFF. The CDR3 DNA follows: TGTGCCAGCAGACAGAAGATGAACACTGAAGCTTTCTTT.

The V call is TRBV13, the J call TRBJ2-1; TRBD2 aligns across 14 bases. Germline V gene lookup returns CDR1 PRHDT and CDR2 FYEKMQ (reference sequence). The V and J ends lost 5 bases and 10 bases, in that order; junction bases with no gene match: 10. The CDR3 has 16 residues. CDR3 amino acids: CASSTMTSGGAREQFF. The CDR3 nucleotides are TGTGCCAGCAGCACGATGACTAGCGGGGGGGCCCGAGAGCAGTTCTTC.

The rearrangement links TRBV7-8 to TRBJ2-7; 9 bases match TRBD1. Germline trimming cut 5 bases from V and 0 bases from J; bases unmatched to any gene: 11. This CDR3 has 17 residues. In germline, CDR1 is SGHVS, CDR2 FQNEAQ. CDR3 DNA: TGTGCCAGCAGCGTCACAGGGGGCGGCTCCCCCTCCTACGAGCAGTACTTC. It specifies CASSVTGGGSPSYEQYF.

This clone was seen only once. The gene calls are TRBV28 and TRBJ2-3; 10 positions match TRBD1. The CDR3 consists of 12 residues. Trimming cost V 8 bases and J 5 bases; bases outside gene matches: 1. CDR1 and CDR2 (germline): MDHEN, SYDVKM. In DNA, the CDR3 is TGTGCCAGCGGGACAGGGGTAGATACGCAGTATTTT. As protein: CASGTGVDTQYF. Variable domain in full (rest from reference TRBV28 and TRBJ2-3): DVKVTQSSRYLVKRTGEKVFLECVQDMDHENMFWYRQDPGLGLRLIYFSYDVKMKEKGDIPEGYSVSREKKERFSLILESASTNQTSMYLCASGTGVDTQYFGPGTRLTVL.

CDR3 DNA sequence: TGTGCCAGCAGTTCTATGAACACTGAAGCTTTCTTT. As protein: CASSSMNTEAFF. The chain has TRBV28 and TRBJ1-1; D not resolved. Germline-derived CDR1 and CDR2 are MDHEN and SYDVKM. The CDR3 covers 12 residues. V dropped 4 bases and J dropped 0 bases, with 3 bases sitting between them. The variable domain in full, completed from reference TRBV28 and TRBJ1-1, reads DVKVTQSSRYLVKRTGEKVFLECVQDMDHENMFWYRQDPGLGLRLIYFSYDVKMKEKGDIPEGYSVSREKKERFSLILESASTNQTSMYLCASSSMNTEAFFGQGTRLTVV.

This sequence joins TRBV25-1 and TRBJ1-4, with D perhaps matching TRBD1 (6 bases). The germline V gene encodes CDR1 MGHDK and CDR2 SYGVNS. V was trimmed by 1 base and J by 8 bases, leaving 17 bases between them. The CDR3 runs to 16 residues. Here the CDR3 reads CASSELRGTEREKLFF. The CDR3 DNA reads TGTGCCAGCAGTGAATTAAGGGGGACGGAAAGAGAAAAACTGTTTTTT.

The genes are TRBV19 and TRBJ1-6, with 7 bases that match TRBD1. From germline, CDR1 is LNHDA and CDR2 SQIVND (reference sequence). The CDR3 has 18 amino acids. Unmatched junction bases numbered 11, after V lost 6 bases and J lost 0 bases. In DNA, the CDR3 is TGTGCCAGTAGCCCAACGTTGACAGGGAGCTCCTATAATTCACCCCTCCACTTT. Translation gives CASSPTLTGSSYNSPLHF.

The rearrangement uses TRBV9 and TRBJ2-6; maybe TRBD1 (5 bases). V was cut by 4 bases and J by 4 bases, with 15 bases left in between. This CDR3 comprises 16 residues. CDR1 is SGDLS and CDR2 is YYNGEE in the germline V gene. CDR3: CASSPYSGIGANVLTF. The CDR3 DNA reads as TGTGCCAGCAGCCCTTACTCAGGGATCGGGGCCAACGTCCTGACTTTC.